These 26 T cell receptor beta chains were sequenced from one sample in a study of siplizumab effects on memory and regulatory T cells. The protocol was immunoSEQ multiplex PCR, while the TCRdb copy is restricted to in-frame clones and leaves out a portion. This table holds tens of thousands of clones, more than 95% found once. The sample was naive CD4+ T cells sorted from blood. The receptors were sampled from a human donor in good health.

The chain carries TRBV28 and TRBJ1-2, with a possible D match to TRBD1 (5 bases). Germline lookup yields CDR1 MDHEN and CDR2 SYDVKM. V lost 5 bases, J lost 5 bases, and 9 bases lay in between. CDR3 size: 12 residues. CDR3 protein: CASSTGQYGYTF. DNA for the CDR3: TGTGCCAGCAGTACGGGGCAGTATGGCTACACCTTC.

The chain combines TRBV6-4 with TRBJ1-1, with 10 bases matching TRBD1. Germline values: CDR1 MRHNA, CDR2 SNTAGT. V lost 6 bases to trimming and J lost 8 bases; unmatched junction nucleotides: 9. The CDR3 runs to 14 residues. The CDR3 sequence: CASRRQGAPLEAFF. Written as DNA, the CDR3 is TGTGCCAGCAGGCGACAGGGGGCTCCGTTAGAAGCTTTCTTT.

The V and J genes are TRBV5-1 and TRBJ2-1, with D perhaps matching TRBD2 (7 bases). Germline V gene data show CDR1 as SGHRS and CDR2 as YFSETQ. The CDR3 sequence is 14 residues long. Between the trimmed V and J ends, which lost 3 bases and 7 bases, there was a span of 14 bases. CDR3 region: CASSSAGAGNEQFF. As DNA, the CDR3 is TGCGCCAGCAGCTCGGCGGGGGCGGGGAATGAGCAGTTCTTC.

The rearrangement joins TRBV6-1 to TRBJ1-5, with D unclear. CDR3 length: 18 amino acids. V was pared by 3 bases and J by 3 bases, with 21 bases between. Per germline, CDR1 MNHNS and CDR2 SASEGT. The CDR3 coding sequence is TGTGCCAGCAGTGAGGGCTGGACGGCCGGAGGGTTCAATCAGCCCCAGCATTTT. Translated, it gives CASSEGWTAGGFNQPQHF.

This chain uses TRBV9 with TRBJ1-1; D is possibly TRBD1 (6 bases). CDR3 length: 14 residues. The germline V gene encodes CDR1 SGDLS and CDR2 YYNGEE. The V end was cut by 3 bases, the J end by 7 bases, with 16 bases between. The CDR3 region has the DNA TGTGCCAGCAGCGCTGTCACAGGGAGCGGTGAAGCTTTCTTT. Amino acid sequence: CASSAVTGSGEAFF.

This clone was recorded once. The chain employs TRBV2 and TRBJ2-2; tentatively, D is TRBD1 (6 bases). The CDR3 totals 14 residues. From germline, CDR1 is SNHLY and CDR2 FYNNEI. Trimming stripped 6 bases from V and 2 bases from J, with 10 bases between. The CDR3 DNA sequence: TGTGCCAGCAGGGGGGACACAAACACCGGGGAGCTGTTTTTT. Translating gives CASRGDTNTGELFF.

The chain joins TRBV6-5 to TRBJ1-3; no clear D gene. V was cut by 6 bases and J by 4 bases, with 13 bases left in between. Germline V gene lookup returns CDR1 MNHEY and CDR2 SVGAGI. CDR3 length equals 14 residues. The CDR3 sequence is CASSENWGGNTIYF. In DNA, the CDR3 is TGTGCCAGCAGCGAGAACTGGGGAGGAAACACCATATATTTT.

The chain links TRBV30 to TRBJ1-5, with D maybe TRBD1 (6 bases). The CDR3 contains 17 residues. The V and J ends lost 1 base and 5 bases respectively, with 21 bases between them. The germline V gene has CDR1 GTSNPN and CDR2 SVGIG (reference sequence). CDR3 protein: CAWSGGQLGGGYQPQHF. The CDR3 bases are TGTGCCTGGAGTGGCGGACAGTTAGGGGGGGGTTATCAGCCCCAGCATTTT.

The chain couples TRBV27 to TRBJ1-6; 7 positions match TRBD1. The V segment lost 5 bases and the J segment 7 bases; nucleotides outside the gene matches: 5. The CDR3 covers 14 residues. Germline V gene data show CDR1 as MNHEY and CDR2 as SMNVEV (reference sequence). The CDR3 protein is CASSRQGRNSPLHF. The DNA of the CDR3 is TGTGCCAGCAGTCGACAGGGTAGGAATTCACCCCTCCACTTT.

The V and J genes are TRBV6-1 and TRBJ1-5; D is uncertain. The CDR3 totals 13 residues. CDR1 and CDR2 (germline): MNHNS, SASEGT. Deletions cut 8 bases from V and 4 bases from J, with 12 bases between. DNA of the CDR3: TGTGCCAGCGGGCAAGAAAGGAATCAGCCCCAGCATTTT. This translates into CASGQERNQPQHF.

The chain joins TRBV5-6 to TRBJ2-7, with D hard to call. This CDR3 is 13 amino acids long. V lost 4 bases to trimming and J lost 2 bases, with 10 bases between them. Germline V gene sequence: CDR1 SGHDT, CDR2 YYEEEE. This CDR3 is CASSTTPPYEQYF. The CDR3 DNA sequence: TGTGCCAGCAGCACGACACCCCCCTACGAGCAGTACTTC. Drawing the rest from reference TRBV5-6 and TRBJ2-7, the complete variable domain is DAGVTQSPTHLIKTRGQQVTLRCSPKSGHDTVSWYQQALGQGPQFIFQYYEEEERQRGNFPDRFSGHQFPNYSSELNVNALLLGDSALYLCASSTTPPYEQYFGPGTRLTVT.

The rearrangement uses TRBV6-5 and TRBJ1-2, with TRBD1 as a possible D gene (6 bases). CDR1 is MNHEY, CDR2 SVGAGI, per germline. This CDR3 is built from 13 residues. Trimming stripped 6 bases from V and 4 bases from J, with 12 bases between. The CDR3 nucleotides are TGTGCCAGCAGGGAACAGGGCTCCTATGGCTACACCTTC. This encodes CASREQGSYGYTF.

The DNA for the CDR3 is TGTGCCAGCTCATCTAGGGTTGCAACTAATGAAAAACTGTTTTTT. It encodes CASSSRVATNEKLFF. The chain recombines TRBV18 with TRBJ1-4; D not certain. V was shortened by 5 bases and J by 0 bases, with 10 bases between the two germline ends. The CDR3 is 15 residues long. The germline V gene encodes CDR1 KGHSH and CDR2 LQKENI.

The chain links TRBV5-6 to TRBJ2-3; 8 nucleotides align to TRBD2. The germline V gene has CDR1 SGHDT and CDR2 YYEEEE. This CDR3 has 16 residues. The V gene end was trimmed by 0 bases and the J gene end by 3 bases; junction bases not matched to a gene: 6. CDR3 bases: TGTGCCAGCAGCTTGGAACGGGGGGGCCGAACAGATACGCAGTATTTT. This codes for CASSLERGGRTDTQYF.

The chain recombines TRBV6-5 with TRBJ2-7; the match to TRBD1 covers 10 bases. V shed 2 bases, J shed 1 base, and the junction held 2 bases outside the gene matches. Germline CDR1 and CDR2: MNHEY and SVGAGI. The CDR3 runs 15 residues. The CDR3 region has the DNA TGTGCCAGCAGTTACCGGGACAGGGGATCCTACGAGCAGTACTTC. Its protein is CASSYRDRGSYEQYF.

This clone was detected only once. This sequence joins TRBV19 and TRBJ1-2, with D perhaps matching TRBD1 (5 bases). The CDR3 sequence is 14 residues long. Germline assignment: CDR1 LNHDA and CDR2 SQIVND (reference sequence). The ends were cut back, 5 bases at V and 6 bases at J, with 16 bases in the middle. The CDR3 loop is CASSLAGTIHGYTF. CDR3 nucleotide sequence: TGTGCCAGTAGTTTGGCGGGGACTATCCATGGCTACACCTTC.

The J gene is TRBJ1-2, the V gene TRBV7-9; 11 positions agree with TRBD1. This CDR3 has 14 residues. Germline V gene lookup returns CDR1 SEHNR and CDR2 FQNEAQ (reference sequence). V lost 3 bases and J lost 8; bases outside the gene matches: 5. This CDR3 is CASSFGQGAGGYTF. DNA for the CDR3: TGTGCCAGCAGCTTTGGACAGGGGGCAGGAGGCTACACCTTC.

The chain uses TRBV15 and TRBJ2-1; D remains ambiguous. Per the germline V gene, CDR1 is LNHNV and CDR2 is YYDKDF (reference sequence). The V and J ends lost 5 bases and 6 bases respectively, with 23 bases between them. This CDR3 contains 17 residues. DNA for the CDR3: TGTGCCACCAGCCCGCGAGATATAGGGTTAGTGGTCAATGAGCAGTTCTTC. It is translated as CATSPRDIGLVVNEQFF. Together with reference TRBV15 and TRBJ2-1, the CDR3 gives the full variable domain: DAMVIQNPRYQVTQFGKPVTLSCSQTLNHNVMYWYQQKSSQAPKLLFHYYDKDFNNEADTPDNFQSRRPNTSFCFLDIRSPGLGDTAMYLCATSPRDIGLVVNEQFFGPGTRLTVL.

CDR3 loop: CASSIVWTANGYTF. In DNA form, the CDR3 reads TGTGCCAGTAGTATTGTGTGGACAGCGAATGGCTACACCTTC. The chain joins TRBV19 to TRBJ1-2; tentatively, D is TRBD1 (6 bases). The V end lost 3 bases, the J end lost 6 bases, and 14 bases lay between the germline ends. Germline lookup yields CDR1 LNHDA and CDR2 SQIVND (reference sequence). The CDR3 consists of 14 residues.

The rearrangement joins TRBV11-2 to TRBJ2-3; D gene ambiguous. Trimming stripped 6 bases from V and 5 bases from J, with 18 bases between. The CDR3 totals 15 residues. Germline V lookup: CDR1 SGHAT, CDR2 FQNNGV. The CDR3 nucleotides read TGTGCCAGCAGAAGAGTAGCTTTCGATGGAGATACGCAGTATTTT. This gives the protein CASRRVAFDGDTQYF.

The chain couples TRBV5-1 to TRBJ1-2; D might be TRBD1 (5 bases). The CDR3 spans 15 residues. Per germline, CDR1 SGHRS and CDR2 YFSETQ. With 4 bases removed from V and 2 bases from J, the gap between germline ends came to 15 bases. The CDR3 spells CASSTTAGTNYGYTF. CDR3 bases: TGCGCCAGCAGCACCACCGCCGGGACCAACTATGGCTACACCTTC.

In this sample, this clone turned up a few times. The chain uses TRBV21-1 and TRBJ1-1. TRBV21-1 is shown as a pseudogene. The CDR3 sequence is 10 residues long. In DNA, the CDR3 is TGTGCCAGCAGCGGATTCGGAGCTTTCTTT. As protein: CASSGFGAFF.

The CDR3 DNA is TGTGCCAGCAGCTTAATGAGGGGCGGAATATCTGGAAACACCATATATTTT. Its translation: CASSLMRGGISGNTIYF. The chain carries TRBV11-2 and TRBJ1-3; D is perhaps TRBD1 (5 bases). Per germline, CDR1 SGHAT and CDR2 FQNNGV. Trimming removed 2 bases at V and 1 base at J, with 15 bases between. This CDR3 has 17 amino acids.

The chain couples TRBV29-1 to TRBJ1-1; maybe TRBD1 (6 bases). CDR3 length equals 12 residues. Trimming took 6 bases from V and 5 from J, leaving 13 bases between them. From germline, CDR1 is SQVTM and CDR2 ANQGSEA. The CDR3, as DNA: TGCAGCGTCGTAGGGGGAGGGACTGAAGCTTTCTTT. Its translation: CSVVGGGTEAFF.

The V gene is TRBV18, the J gene TRBJ2-2, with D tentatively TRBD1 (6 bases). V gave up 0 bases and J gave up 1 base, with 6 bases separating them. Germline V gene data show CDR1 as KGHSH and CDR2 as LQKENI. The CDR3 is 15 residues long. The CDR3 region has the DNA TGTGCCAGCTCACCACCGACAGGGAACACCGGGGAGCTGTTTTTT. This gives the protein CASSPPTGNTGELFF.

The J gene is TRBJ2-1, the V gene TRBV18; D gene unclear. CDR1 and CDR2 from the germline V gene are KGHSH and LQKENI. This CDR3 is 12 amino acids long. Trimming took 2 bases from V and 9 from J, leaving 8 bases between them. CDR3 sequence reads: CASSPSLSEQFF. As DNA, the CDR3 is TGTGCCAGCTCACCAAGTCTGAGTGAGCAGTTCTTC.